This is a list of T cell receptor beta chains from one sample in a study of T cell responses to AZD1222 COVID-19 vaccine. Here immunoSEQ multiplex PCR was the method, and the copy in TCRdb shows in-frame clones only, minus some. The data hold just under 85,000 clones, with 86% observed a single time. This material consisted of peripheral blood, taken on day 0 of AZD1222 vaccination. The receptors stem from an adult in good health. The conserved cysteine and the conserved F or W are not part of the CDR3 here. D genes are given only for firm matches. The size of a clone is reported for some rows only, either as once, few or many, or as a class for expanded clones.

NA | TRBV6-2/TRBV6-3 | NA | 12 | ASSYGVAAYGYT
NA | TRBV5-6 | NA | 11 | ASSYDSTDTQY
NA | TRBV7-2 | NA | 13 | ASSLYANFRNEQF
TRBD1 | TRBV19 | NA | 13 | ASRLSAGTGYEQY
NA | TRBV27 | once | 11 | ASRLWDGQVEF
TRBD1 | TRBV7-7 | NA | 13 | ASSSTGTSSGELF
TRBD1 | TRBV6-1 | NA | 14 | ASREDRGYMSTEAF
TRBD2 | TRBV7-2 | NA | 14 | ASSLVPSGSLSEQY
NA | TRBV4-1 | NA | 14 | ASSQVGLPNLYGYT
NA | TRBV27 | NA | 13 | ASSPHLPRDAEAF
TRBD2 | TRBV6-6 | once | 12 | ASRSSGGNYEQY
TRBD2 | TRBV5-6 | NA | 17 | ASYPALAGGLLSTDTQY
NA | TRBV5-1 | NA | 14 | ASTLGDLIKNNEQF
NA | TRBV9 | NA | 9 | ASSVGDTIY
NA | TRBV12-1 | NA | 13 | ASSLRSLSNQPQH
NA | TRBV13 | NA | 11 | ASSSTGKGTQY
TRBD1 | TRBV2 | NA | 15 | ASSTARDRGTNTEAF
NA | TRBV30 | medium-sized | 13 | AFLTQAFSYNEQF
NA | TRBV3-1/TRBV3-2 | NA | 12 | ASSQASGANVLT
NA | TRBV6-1 | NA | 18 | ASSEVVGFGGASSGNTIY
NA | TRBV29-1 | NA | 12 | SAETRGNTDTQY
NA | TRBV19 | NA | 10 | ASSPGTNEQF
NA | TRBV6-9 | NA | 12 | ASSCGREHEKLF
NA | TRBV6-5 | NA | 12 | ASSYRISNQPQH
TRBD1 | TRBV7-7 | NA | 14 | ASSTRQGENTGELF
NA | TRBV5-4 | NA | 10 | ASSYGSYEQY
TRBD2 | TRBV5-1 | NA | 18 | ASSLAPLPSGRPAFYEQY
NA | TRBV27 | few | 12 | ASSLGGPTWPQH
TRBD1 | TRBV6-5 | few | 13 | ASSPRQGAGYEQY
TRBD2 | TRBV18 | NA | 15 | ASSPGTSGSGQETQY
TRBD1 | TRBV28 | NA | 15 | ASSPSPTQGANQPQH
NA | TRBV10-3 | NA | 13 | AISESGDPYNEQF
NA | TRBV5-4 | NA | 13 | ASSLQQGGGNTIY
NA | TRBV7-2 | many | 12 | ASSSETATGELF
NA | TRBV5-6 | once | 12 | ASSYSIGVDIQY
TRBD1 | TRBV27 | NA | 10 | ASSFDRVCYT